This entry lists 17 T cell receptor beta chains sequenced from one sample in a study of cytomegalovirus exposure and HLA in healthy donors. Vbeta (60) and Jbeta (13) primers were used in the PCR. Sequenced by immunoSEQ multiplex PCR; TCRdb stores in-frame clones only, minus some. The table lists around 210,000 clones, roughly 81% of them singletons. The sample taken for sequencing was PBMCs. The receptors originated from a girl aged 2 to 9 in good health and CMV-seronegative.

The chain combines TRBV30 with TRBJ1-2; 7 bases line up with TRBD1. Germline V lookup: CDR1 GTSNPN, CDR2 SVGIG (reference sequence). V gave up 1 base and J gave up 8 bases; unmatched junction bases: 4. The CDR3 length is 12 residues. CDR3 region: CAWSEQGRGYTF. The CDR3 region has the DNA TGTGCCTGGAGTGAACAGGGGAGGGGCTACACCTTC.

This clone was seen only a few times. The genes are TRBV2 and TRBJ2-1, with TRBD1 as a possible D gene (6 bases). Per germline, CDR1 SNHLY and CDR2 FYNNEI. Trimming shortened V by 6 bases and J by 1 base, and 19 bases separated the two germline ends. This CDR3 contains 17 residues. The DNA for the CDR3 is TGTGCCAGCAGCCAACCGAAAACAGGGTGGTCCTACAATGAGCAGTTCTTC. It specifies CASSQPKTGWSYNEQFF.

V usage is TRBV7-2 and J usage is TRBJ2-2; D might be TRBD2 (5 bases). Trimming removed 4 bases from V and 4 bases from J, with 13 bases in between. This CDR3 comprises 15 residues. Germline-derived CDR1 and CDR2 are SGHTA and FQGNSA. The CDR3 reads CASSSVSGSTGELFF. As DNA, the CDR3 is TGTGCCAGCAGCTCGGTCTCGGGGAGCACCGGGGAGCTGTTTTTT.

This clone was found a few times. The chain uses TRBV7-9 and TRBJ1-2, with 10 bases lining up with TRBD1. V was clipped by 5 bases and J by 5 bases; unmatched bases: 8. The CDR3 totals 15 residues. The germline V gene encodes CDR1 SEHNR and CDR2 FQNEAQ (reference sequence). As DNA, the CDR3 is TGTGCCAGCAGCCCTTGGGACAGGGGCCCATATGGCTACACCTTC. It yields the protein CASSPWDRGPYGYTF.

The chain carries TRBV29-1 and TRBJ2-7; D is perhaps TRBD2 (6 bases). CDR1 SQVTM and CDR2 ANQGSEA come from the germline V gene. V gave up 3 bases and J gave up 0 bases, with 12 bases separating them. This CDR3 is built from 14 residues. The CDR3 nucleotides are TGCAGCGTTGAGGGTACGACTAGCTCCTACGAGCAGTACTTC. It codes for CSVEGTTSSYEQYF.

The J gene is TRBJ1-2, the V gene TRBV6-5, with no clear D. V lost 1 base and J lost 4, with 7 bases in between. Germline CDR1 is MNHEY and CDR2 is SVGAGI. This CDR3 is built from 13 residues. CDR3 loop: CASSYLGIYGYTF. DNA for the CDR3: TGTGCCAGCAGTTACTTGGGCATCTATGGCTACACCTTC.

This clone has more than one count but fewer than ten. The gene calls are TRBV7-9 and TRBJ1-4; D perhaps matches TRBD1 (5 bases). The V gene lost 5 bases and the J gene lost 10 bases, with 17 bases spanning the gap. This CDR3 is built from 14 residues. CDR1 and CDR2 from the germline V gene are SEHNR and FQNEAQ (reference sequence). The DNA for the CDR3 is TGTGCCAGCAGCCTCACCGGGACTGAGCGAAAACTGTTTTTT. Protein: CASSLTGTERKLFF.

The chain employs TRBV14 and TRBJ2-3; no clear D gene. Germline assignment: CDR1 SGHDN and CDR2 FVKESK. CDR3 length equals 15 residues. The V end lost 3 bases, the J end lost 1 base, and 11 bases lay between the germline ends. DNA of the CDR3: TGTGCCAGCAGCCAGGCATTACATGGCACAGATACGCAGTATTTT. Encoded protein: CASSQALHGTDTQYF.

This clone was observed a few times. DNA of the CDR3: TGCGCCAGCAGCCAACATCGGACAGTGGTCACTTCCGAAGCTAACTATGGCTACACCTTC. Translation: CASSQHRTVVTSEANYGYTF. The J gene is TRBJ1-2, the V gene TRBV4-1, with TRBD1 as a possible D gene (6 bases). V was cut by 2 bases and J by 0 bases, with 25 bases left in between. Germline loops: CDR1 MGHRA, CDR2 YSYEKL. The CDR3 covers 20 residues.

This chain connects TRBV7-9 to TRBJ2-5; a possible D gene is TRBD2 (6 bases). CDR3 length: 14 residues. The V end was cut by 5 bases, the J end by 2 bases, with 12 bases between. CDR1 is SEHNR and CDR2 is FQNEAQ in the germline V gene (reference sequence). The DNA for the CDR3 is TGTGCCAGCAGCCAGGAGGGGCAGCAAGAGACCCAGTACTTC. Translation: CASSQEGQQETQYF. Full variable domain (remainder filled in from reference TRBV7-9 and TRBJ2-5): DTGVSQNPRHKITKRGQNVTFRCDPISEHNRLYWYRQTLGQGPEFLTYFQNEAQLEKSRLLSDRFSAERPKGSFSTLEIQRTEQGDSAMYLCASSQEGQQETQYFGPGTRLLVL.

For the CDR3, the DNA is TGTGCCAGCAGCGAGGGCGTCAGGAGGACTGAAGCTTTCTTT. It codes for CASSEGVRRTEAFF. V and J are TRBV6-6 and TRBJ1-1; D gene unclear. The CDR3 length is 14 residues. Germline values: CDR1 MNHNY, CDR2 SVGAGI (reference sequence). Trimming left V 6 bases short and J 5 bases short, with 16 bases between.

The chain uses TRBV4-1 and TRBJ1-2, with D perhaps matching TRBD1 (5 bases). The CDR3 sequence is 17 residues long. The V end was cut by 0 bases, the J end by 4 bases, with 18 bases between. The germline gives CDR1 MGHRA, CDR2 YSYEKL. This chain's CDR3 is CASSQDAKGSGIYGYTF. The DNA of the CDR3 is TGCGCCAGCAGCCAAGATGCGAAGGGGTCTGGGATCTATGGCTACACCTTC.

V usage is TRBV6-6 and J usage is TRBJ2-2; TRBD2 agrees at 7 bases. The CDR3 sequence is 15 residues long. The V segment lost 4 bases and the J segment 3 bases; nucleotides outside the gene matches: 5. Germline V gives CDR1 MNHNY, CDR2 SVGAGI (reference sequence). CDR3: CASSSSAGYTGELFF. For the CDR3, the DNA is TGTGCCAGCAGTTCTTCAGCGGGGTACACCGGGGAGCTGTTTTTT.

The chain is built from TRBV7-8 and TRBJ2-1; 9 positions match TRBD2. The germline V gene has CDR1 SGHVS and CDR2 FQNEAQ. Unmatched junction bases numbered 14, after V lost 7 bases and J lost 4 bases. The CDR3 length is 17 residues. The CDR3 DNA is TGTGCCAGCAAACCTCGGGGCGGGAGGGCCACGTACAATGAGCAGTTCTTC. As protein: CASKPRGGRATYNEQFF.

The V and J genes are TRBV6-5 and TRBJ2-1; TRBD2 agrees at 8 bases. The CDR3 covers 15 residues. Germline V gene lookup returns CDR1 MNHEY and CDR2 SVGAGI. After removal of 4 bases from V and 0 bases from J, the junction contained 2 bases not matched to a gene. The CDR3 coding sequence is TGTGCCAGCAGTTGGGGACTAGTCTCCTACAATGAGCAGTTCTTC. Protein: CASSWGLVSYNEQFF.

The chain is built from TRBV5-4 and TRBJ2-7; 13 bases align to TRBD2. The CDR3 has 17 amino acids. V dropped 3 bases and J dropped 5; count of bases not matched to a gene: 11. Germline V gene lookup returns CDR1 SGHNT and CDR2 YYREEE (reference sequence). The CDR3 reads CASSYRTSGRGGDEQYF. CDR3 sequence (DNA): TGTGCCAGCAGCTACCGGACTAGCGGGAGAGGGGGTGACGAGCAGTACTTC.

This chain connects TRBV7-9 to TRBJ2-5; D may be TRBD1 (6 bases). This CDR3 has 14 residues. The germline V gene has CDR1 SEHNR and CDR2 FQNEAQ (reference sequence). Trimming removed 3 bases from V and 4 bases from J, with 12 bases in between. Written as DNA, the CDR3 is TGTGCCAGCAGCTTTTATGGGGGCTCAGAGACCCAGTACTTC. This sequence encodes CASSFYGGSETQYF.